These T cell receptor beta chains were read from a single sample in a study of blood T cells in healthy people across ages. TCRdb passed the 5' RACE reads through MiXCR, listing each CDR3 protein once. The sample contains about 2 million distinct CDR3 sequences, just under 50% of which appear only once. Sequencing input: blood. The receptors originated from a woman aged 40 to 50 in good health. CDR3s leave out the opening cysteine and the closing phenylalanine or tryptophan. Fields, in order: V gene, clone size, J gene, CDR3 protein. Clone size is stated in some rows and not others, as once, few, many or a class when expanded.

>TRBV4-2|once|TRBJ1-2
ASSQDGGVGGYT
>TRBV27|once|TRBJ2-3
ASSPGWGTATRDTQY
>TRBV3-1|.|TRBJ1-5
ASSQGGTQPQH
>TRBV7-9|.|TRBJ1-2
ASSLAGAPHGYT
>TRBV6-5|.|TRBJ1-2
ASSYSRTGINGYT
>TRBV20-1|few|.
SAWGGSYEQY
>TRBV6-1|.|TRBJ1-2
ASSEYHGSYGYT
>TRBV13|few|TRBJ2-5
ASSSAPGGSETQY
>TRBV5-1|.|TRBJ2-7
ASSFRVPTPYRVYEQY
>TRBV13|.|TRBJ2-7
ASSLMASGGTYEQY
>TRBV6-6|once|TRBJ1-1
ASSYSSGVNTEAF
>TRBV5-5|few|TRBJ2-5
ASSLPIAGGLETQY
>TRBV12-3/TRBV12-4|.|TRBJ2-7
ASSLLGGLGYEQY
>TRBV9|.|TRBJ2-1
ASSVRLAGFGEQF
>TRBV29-1|many|TRBJ2-5
SVEFRDRGRETQY
>TRBV11-3|.|TRBJ2-1
ASSQKTGTGNNEQF
>TRBV9|few|TRBJ2-5
ASSRDFEQY